Shown below are 29 T cell receptor beta chains from a single sample sequenced in a study of cytomegalovirus exposure and HLA in healthy donors. In the PCR, 60 Vbeta and 13 Jbeta primers were used. Measured with immunoSEQ multiplex PCR; TCRdb has only the in-frame clones, and not every one. The profile shows some 180,000 clones, over 70% of them singletons. The sample comprised PBMCs. These TCRs come from a male donor in good health and CMV-seronegative.

The rearrangement links TRBV6-1 to TRBJ2-7; 7 nucleotides agree with TRBD2. Germline CDR1 and CDR2: MNHNS and SASEGT. The CDR3 runs 13 residues. Trimming removed 7 bases from V and 4 bases from J; junction bases left unmatched: 7. The CDR3 DNA is TGTGCCAGCAAACCTAGCGGAACATACGAGCAGTACTTC. Translating it yields CASKPSGTYEQYF.

The table lists this clone with a count of one. As DNA, the CDR3 is TGTGCCAGCAGCTTGGGGTATGTGGGATTTGACAGGAGATACAATGAGCAGTTCTTC. It specifies CASSLGYVGFDRRYNEQFF. The rearrangement joins TRBV27 to TRBJ2-1; tentative D call: TRBD1 (6 bases). Trimming took 6 bases from V and 4 from J, leaving 28 bases between them. Germline V gene sequence: CDR1 MNHEY, CDR2 SMNVEV (reference sequence). This CDR3 has 19 amino acids.

This sequence joins TRBV28 and TRBJ2-3, with 7 nucleotides matching TRBD2. The CDR3 spans 15 residues. CDR1 MDHEN and CDR2 SYDVKM come from the germline V gene. Trimming at V came to 3 bases and at J to 3 bases, leaving 6 bases not matched to a gene. This CDR3 is CASSFIGEGTDTQYF. The CDR3 DNA sequence: TGTGCCAGCAGTTTTATCGGGGAGGGAACAGATACGCAGTATTTT.

This clone has just a few counts. The chain links TRBV25-1 to TRBJ1-2; 10 positions match TRBD1. Germline trimming cut 6 bases from V and 5 bases from J; bases unmatched to any gene: 6. Germline loops: CDR1 MGHDK, CDR2 SYGVNS. This CDR3 comprises 14 residues. The CDR3 reads CASRSTGGQYGYTF. CDR3 nucleotide sequence: TGTGCCAGCAGGTCGACAGGGGGCCAATATGGCTACACCTTC.

This clone is a singleton in its sample. The chain joins TRBV6-6 to TRBJ1-5, with 7 bases matching TRBD1. The CDR3 spans 14 residues. Trimming removed 1 base from V and 4 bases from J; junction bases left unmatched: 1. In germline, CDR1 is MNHNY, CDR2 SVGAGI (reference sequence). CDR3 sequence: CASSYLQGNQPQHF. CDR3 bases: TGTGCCAGCAGTTACTTACAGGGGAATCAGCCCCAGCATTTT.

The chain links TRBV10-3 to TRBJ1-5; TRBD1 is a possible D gene (5 bases). Germline V gene lookup returns CDR1 ENHRY and CDR2 SYGVKD. The CDR3 spans 14 residues. The V gene lost 1 base and the J gene lost 7 bases, with 11 bases spanning the gap. The DNA for the CDR3 is TGTGCCATCAGTGAGTTATCAGGGTTGCAGCCCCAGCATTTT. Encoded protein: CAISELSGLQPQHF.

The genes are TRBV12-5 and TRBJ2-2; 12 bases align to TRBD2. Trimming at V came to 1 base and at J to 3 bases, leaving 0 bases not matched to a gene. This CDR3 has 16 residues. CDR1 and CDR2 (germline): LGHNT, FRNRAP. The CDR3 is CASGLASGRDTGELFF. In nucleotides, the CDR3 is TGTGCTAGTGGTTTGGCTAGCGGGAGGGACACCGGGGAGCTGTTTTTT. The variable domain in full, with the rest retrieved from reference TRBV12-5 and TRBJ2-2, is DARVTQTPRHKVTEMGQEVTMRCQPILGHNTVFWYRQTMMQGLELLAYFRNRAPLDDSGMPKDRFSAEMPDATLATLKIQPSEPRDSAVYFCASGLASGRDTGELFFGEGSRLTVL.

The gene calls are TRBV6-6 and TRBJ2-3, with D possibly being TRBD1 (6 bases). The CDR3 sequence is 14 residues long. Germline values: CDR1 MNHNY, CDR2 SVGAGI (reference sequence). The V end was cut by 8 bases, the J end by 0 bases, with 12 bases between. DNA for the CDR3: TGTGCCAGCGGACGGACAGCTAGCACAGATACGCAGTATTTT. Its translation: CASGRTASTDTQYF.

This rearrangement joins TRBV7-8 to TRBJ2-1; 12 nucleotides match TRBD2. This CDR3 is 15 amino acids long. V shed 5 bases and J 10 bases; nucleotides not matched to a gene: 9. Germline V gene data show CDR1 as SGHVS and CDR2 as FQNEAQ. CDR3 sequence (DNA): TGTGCCAGCAGCCGGACTAGCGGGGCCTATGGGGAGCAGTTCTTC. Its translation: CASSRTSGAYGEQFF.

The V and J genes are TRBV25-1 and TRBJ1-5, with 7 bases matching TRBD1. This CDR3 spans 14 amino acids. Germline-derived CDR1 and CDR2 are MGHDK and SYGVNS. V was clipped by 5 bases and J by 2 bases; unmatched bases: 3. DNA of the CDR3: TGTGCCAGCAGTACTACAGGGGGCAATCAGCCCCAGCATTTT. Translated, it gives CASSTTGGNQPQHF.

The gene calls are TRBV7-9 and TRBJ1-5; TRBD1 is a possible D gene (5 bases). From germline, CDR1 is SEHNR and CDR2 FQNEAQ (reference sequence). CDR3 length: 14 amino acids. The V end was cut by 4 bases, the J end by 3 bases, with 10 bases between. In nucleotides, the CDR3 is TGTGCCAGCAGCTCCGGGGGTTCCAATCAGCCCCAGCATTTT. Its protein is CASSSGGSNQPQHF. Full variable domain (rest looked up from reference TRBV7-9 and TRBJ1-5): DTGVSQNPRHKITKRGQNVTFRCDPISEHNRLYWYRQTLGQGPEFLTYFQNEAQLEKSRLLSDRFSAERPKGSFSTLEIQRTEQGDSAMYLCASSSGGSNQPQHFGDGTRLSIL.

As regards this clone: This specimen includes other DNA sequences encoding the same CDR3. The chain employs TRBV2 and TRBJ1-5, with 8 nucleotides matching TRBD1. Germline CDR1 and CDR2: SNHLY and FYNNEI. The length of the CDR3 is 13 residues. Trimming at V came to 4 bases and at J to 4 bases, leaving 0 bases not matched to a gene. The CDR3 DNA reads as TGTGCCAGCAGTGGACAGGGGAATCAGCCCCAGCATTTT. Encoded protein: CASSGQGNQPQHF.

The chain couples TRBV27 to TRBJ2-3, with 9 bases aligning to TRBD2. V was clipped by 0 bases and J by 2 bases; unmatched bases: 3. CDR3 length equals 16 residues. Per germline, CDR1 MNHEY and CDR2 SMNVEV (reference sequence). The CDR3 protein is CASSLSRGRATDTQYF. The CDR3 DNA follows: TGTGCCAGCAGTTTATCCCGCGGGAGGGCCACAGATACGCAGTATTTT.

The chain recombines TRBV4-3 with TRBJ1-2; TRBD1 aligns across 8 bases. The trim removed 0 bases at V and 3 bases at J, leaving 6 bases unmatched. This CDR3 comprises 16 residues. Germline V CDR1 and CDR2: LGHNA, YSLEER. CDR3 sequence: CASSQDFSGGYYGYTF. CDR3 DNA sequence: TGCGCCAGCAGCCAAGATTTTTCAGGGGGCTACTATGGCTACACCTTC.

J is TRBJ2-3 and V is TRBV30; D possibly corresponds to TRBD2 (5 bases). This CDR3 spans 12 amino acids. V was trimmed by 0 bases and J by 5 bases, leaving 6 bases between them. Germline V lookup: CDR1 GTSNPN, CDR2 SVGIG (reference sequence). This CDR3 reads CAWSVLGDTQYF. CDR3 DNA: TGTGCCTGGAGTGTACTAGGAGATACGCAGTATTTT.

The chain uses TRBV4-1 and TRBJ2-3, with 9 bases that match TRBD2. This CDR3 comprises 17 residues. CDR1 is MGHRA, CDR2 YSYEKL, per germline. Trimming at V came to 2 bases and at J to 0 bases, leaving 6 bases not matched to a gene. CDR3 loop: CASSQPGLAFSTDTQYF. CDR3 bases: TGCGCCAGCAGCCAACCGGGACTAGCCTTTAGCACAGATACGCAGTATTTT.

In regard to this clone: Additional DNA sequences in this sample encode the identical CDR3. J is TRBJ2-1 and V is TRBV11-3, with 8 bases aligning to TRBD2. Trimming removed 2 bases from V and 0 bases from J; junction bases left unmatched: 0. The CDR3 spans 15 residues. Germline assignment: CDR1 SGHNT and CDR2 YENEEA. The CDR3 DNA reads as TGTGCCAGCAGCTTAAGCGGGAGCTCCTACAATGAGCAGTTCTTC. This sequence encodes CASSLSGSSYNEQFF.

The J gene is TRBJ2-1, the V gene TRBV7-9, with a tentative D call TRBD2 (6 bases). The V gene lost 1 base and the J gene lost 3 bases, with 13 bases spanning the gap. This CDR3 contains 16 residues. CDR1 is SEHNR, CDR2 FQNEAQ, per germline (reference sequence). CDR3 bases: TGTGCCAGCAGCTTAGTTGCGCTAGCGCGCTACAATGAGCAGTTCTTC. Translation: CASSLVALARYNEQFF. Drawing the rest from reference TRBV7-9 and TRBJ2-1, the complete variable domain is DTGVSQNPRHKITKRGQNVTFRCDPISEHNRLYWYRQTLGQGPEFLTYFQNEAQLEKSRLLSDRFSAERPKGSFSTLEIQRTEQGDSAMYLCASSLVALARYNEQFFGPGTRLTVL.

The rearrangement joins TRBV7-6 to TRBJ2-7; D is perhaps TRBD1 (6 bases). The CDR3 is 15 amino acids. Trimming shortened V by 2 bases and J by 3 bases, and 14 bases separated the two germline ends. Germline V lookup: CDR1 SGHVS, CDR2 FNYEAQ. CDR3 DNA: TGTGCCAGCAGCTTATCATCGGACAGTATCTACGAGCAGTACTTC. It encodes CASSLSSDSIYEQYF.

Only a few counts were recorded for this clone. The rearrangement links TRBV6-4 to TRBJ2-3; D possibly corresponds to TRBD2 (6 bases). The CDR3 length is 15 residues. Trimming cost V 6 bases and J 4 bases, with 17 bases left between them. The germline CDR1 and CDR2 sequences are MRHNA and SNTAGT. The CDR3 region is CASSEGLGGADTQYF. CDR3 bases: TGTGCCAGCAGCGAGGGACTGGGCGGGGCAGATACGCAGTATTTT.

The rearrangement uses TRBV19 and TRBJ1-5; D gene ambiguous. The CDR3 consists of 14 residues. V lost 6 bases, J lost 2 bases, and 11 bases lay in between. The germline V gene has CDR1 LNHDA and CDR2 SQIVND (reference sequence). CDR3 in amino acids: CASSPLGGNQPQHF. CDR3 in DNA: TGTGCCAGTAGCCCACTCGGGGGCAATCAGCCCCAGCATTTT.

The V call is TRBV9, the J call TRBJ2-3; no definite D call. CDR1 is SGDLS and CDR2 is YYNGEE in the germline V gene. Trimming removed 3 bases at V and 2 bases at J, with 10 bases between. There are 14 residues in the CDR3. The CDR3 DNA is TGTGCCAGCAGCGCCTCATCACTCACAGATACGCAGTATTTT. This encodes CASSASSLTDTQYF.

CDR3 protein: CAWSVRGGFGNQPQHF. In DNA form, the CDR3 reads TGTGCCTGGAGTGTACGGGGGGGGTTCGGCAATCAGCCCCAGCATTTT. The chain combines TRBV30 with TRBJ1-5; D possibly corresponds to TRBD1 (5 bases). Germline V gives CDR1 GTSNPN, CDR2 SVGIG (reference sequence). The CDR3 has 16 residues. V lost 0 bases to trimming and J lost 2 bases, with 14 bases between them.

The CDR3 nucleotides read TGTGCCAGCAGTTACTCGACTAGCGGGAGTTCCAATGAGCAGTTCTTC. Translation: CASSYSTSGSSNEQFF. The V call is TRBV6-5, the J call TRBJ2-1, with TRBD2 matching over 12 bases. Germline V gene sequence: CDR1 MNHEY, CDR2 SVGAGI. Trimming took 0 bases from V and 6 from J; bases not matched to a gene: 3. This CDR3 has 16 residues.

This chain joins TRBV28 and TRBJ2-1; D perhaps matches TRBD2 (7 bases). In germline, CDR1 is MDHEN, CDR2 SYDVKM. Trimming pared 5 bases from V and 0 bases from J, leaving 14 bases between. The CDR3 has 16 amino acids. The CDR3 spells CASSRGLADSYNEQFF. DNA of the CDR3: TGTGCCAGCAGTCGGGGGCTAGCGGACTCCTACAATGAGCAGTTCTTC.

The chain employs TRBV19 and TRBJ1-4; D gene ambiguous. V was trimmed by 8 bases and J by 6 bases, leaving 7 bases between them. The CDR3 is 11 residues long. Looked up from germline, CDR1 is LNHDA and CDR2 is SQIVND (reference sequence). The CDR3, as DNA: TGTGCCAGTCGGTTTGATGAAAAACTGTTTTTT. Its protein is CASRFDEKLFF.

The J gene is TRBJ1-3, the V gene TRBV7-9; D gene uncertain. Trimming stripped 1 base from V and 7 bases from J, with 14 bases between. There are 15 residues in the CDR3. Per the germline V gene, CDR1 is SEHNR and CDR2 is FQNEAQ (reference sequence). This CDR3 is CASSLGRRLGNTIYF. As DNA, the CDR3 is TGTGCCAGCAGCTTAGGTCGCAGGCTTGGGAACACCATATATTTT.

The gene calls are TRBV14 and TRBJ1-2; a possible D gene is TRBD1 (6 bases). CDR1 is SGHDN, CDR2 FVKESK, per germline. Deletions cut 3 bases from V and 3 bases from J, with 17 bases between. This CDR3 is built from 16 residues. CDR3: CASSQPWGRGDYGYTF. The CDR3 DNA reads TGTGCCAGCAGCCAGCCGTGGGGCAGGGGAGACTATGGCTACACCTTC.

This clone was observed a handful of times. The chain recombines TRBV19 with TRBJ1-5; D gene uncertain. Germline CDR1 and CDR2: LNHDA and SQIVND (reference sequence). CDR3 size: 15 residues. The V gene lost 3 bases and the J gene lost 0 bases, with 9 bases spanning the gap. The DNA for the CDR3 is TGTGCCAGTAGTATTGAGGCTTATAGCAATCAGCCCCAGCATTTT. Its translation: CASSIEAYSNQPQHF. Complete variable domain (other parts from reference TRBV19 and TRBJ1-5): DGGITQSPKYLFRKEGQNVTLSCEQNLNHDAMYWYRQDPGQGLRLIYYSQIVNDFQKGDIAEGYSVSREKKESFPLTVTSAQKNPTAFYLCASSIEAYSNQPQHFGDGTRLSIL.